These 16 T cell receptor beta chains share one sample of origin, sequenced in a study of healthy donors' naive CD4 and CD8 T cells. A linear amplification protocol produced the TCR libraries from around 510 ng of total RNA. One entry per CDR3 protein, called by TCRdb with MiXCR from the reads. The sample shows around 200,000 distinct CDR3 sequences, about 76% of them seen only once. Sequenced sample: naive CD4+ and CD8+ T cells sorted from blood, pooled from several donors. The receptor source for this set is a pool of human donors in good health; the sample pools cells from several healthy donors.

On this clonotype: At one end, the junction sequence differs from germline, possibly due to a read error. The rearrangement uses TRBV6-5 and TRBJ2-4; D is uncertain. Germline V gives CDR1 MNHEY, CDR2 SVGAGI. The CDR3 has 11 amino acids. CDR3 sequence: CASSYKDIQYF. DNA of the CDR3: TGTGCCAGCAGTTACAAAGACATTCAGTACTTC.

The gene calls are TRBV29-1 and TRBJ1-1; D unclear. The CDR3 contains 14 residues. V was trimmed by 4 bases and J by 4 bases, leaving 16 bases between them. Germline V gene sequence: CDR1 SQVTM, CDR2 ANQGSEA. CDR3 DNA: TGCAGCGTTGCCGGAGGGCCGTTGACCACTGAAGCTTTCTTT. It yields the protein CSVAGGPLTTEAFF.

This clonotype was observed a handful of times. V is TRBV6-5 and J is TRBJ2-3, with 7 bases aligning to TRBD2. Germline trimming cut 5 bases from V and 4 bases from J; bases unmatched to any gene: 12. Per the germline V gene, CDR1 is MNHEY and CDR2 is SVGAGI. The length of the CDR3 is 16 residues. CDR3 DNA sequence: TGTGCCAGCAGTCCAGGACTAGGGAGGGGCCCAGATACGCAGTATTTT. The encoded protein is CASSPGLGRGPDTQYF.

This rearrangement joins TRBV29-1 to TRBJ2-3, with no clear D. The CDR3 has 12 residues. With 2 bases removed from V and 2 bases from J, the gap between germline ends came to 5 bases. Per germline, CDR1 SQVTM and CDR2 ANQGSEA. CDR3 coding DNA: TGCAGCGTTGAAAAGATCACAGATACGCAGTATTTT. It encodes CSVEKITDTQYF.

Only one count was recorded for this clonotype. The rearrangement joins TRBV29-1 to TRBJ2-1; D not certain. The CDR3 length is 14 residues. Trimming cost V 4 bases and J 0 bases, with 10 bases left between them. The germline V gene has CDR1 SQVTM and CDR2 ANQGSEA. The CDR3 sequence is CSVAGQSSYNEQFF. The CDR3 DNA reads TGCAGCGTTGCTGGGCAGAGCTCCTACAATGAGCAGTTCTTC.

V usage is TRBV7-8 and J usage is TRBJ2-3, with D possibly matching TRBD2 (5 bases). This CDR3 has 15 amino acids. Trimming took off 5 bases at V and 2 bases at J, with 14 bases between the two ends. CDR1 SGHVS and CDR2 FQNEAQ come from the germline V gene. The CDR3 spells CASSKLAQITDTQYF. CDR3 nucleotides: TGTGCCAGCAGCAAGCTAGCTCAGATCACAGATACGCAGTATTTT. Combining the CDR3 with reference TRBV7-8 and TRBJ2-3 gives the whole variable domain GAGVSQSPRYKVAKRGQDVALRCDPISGHVSLFWYQQALGQGPEFLTYFQNEAQLDKSGLPSDRFFAERPEGSVSTLKIQRTQQEDSAVYLCASSKLAQITDTQYFGPGTRLTVL.

J is TRBJ2-7 and V is TRBV20-1; 10 bases are a match to TRBD1. Germline loops: CDR1 DFQATT, CDR2 SNEGSKA (reference sequence). The CDR3 length is 15 residues. The V and J ends lost 5 bases and 2 bases, in that order; junction bases with no gene match: 9. The DNA for the CDR3 is TGCAGTGCTCCTCTGACCGGGACAGGGGCCTACGAGCAGTACTTC. Protein: CSAPLTGTGAYEQYF.

The chain links TRBV27 to TRBJ1-2, with no clear D. The CDR3 length is 14 residues. Per germline, CDR1 MNHEY and CDR2 SMNVEV (reference sequence). The V gene lost 6 bases and the J gene lost 8 bases, with 19 bases spanning the gap. CDR3 DNA: TGTGCCAGCAGACCCACGGCGGGTGGAGGGGGCTACACCTTC. This encodes CASRPTAGGGGYTF.

The CDR3 DNA reads as TGTGCCAGCAGCCGACAGGGGTCTTTAGGGGAGCTGTTTTTT. This gives the protein CASSRQGSLGELFF. V gene TRBV6-5 combines with J gene TRBJ2-2; 8 nucleotides line up with TRBD1. Trimming took 6 bases from V and 8 from J; bases not matched to a gene: 8. Germline V lookup: CDR1 MNHEY, CDR2 SVGAGI. The CDR3 has 14 amino acids.

This chain joins TRBV19 and TRBJ1-5; 9 positions match TRBD1. There are 16 residues in the CDR3. CDR1 is LNHDA, CDR2 SQIVND, per germline (reference sequence). The junction had 8 bases not matched to a gene; V was cut back by 5 bases and J by 3 bases. The CDR3 DNA is TGTGCCAGTAGTCTGTACCGGACAGGGGCCAATCAGCCCCAGCATTTT. Its translation: CASSLYRTGANQPQHF.

The V call is TRBV5-1, the J call TRBJ2-7, with TRBD1 identical over 7 bases. The CDR3 runs to 12 residues. The V gene end was trimmed by 1 base and the J gene end by 10 bases; junction bases not matched to a gene: 5. From germline, CDR1 is SGHRS and CDR2 YFSETQ. CDR3 sequence reads: CASSLHRDRQYF. The CDR3 DNA is TGCGCCAGCAGCTTGCACCGGGACAGACAGTACTTC.

V and J are TRBV29-1 and TRBJ1-5; no reliable D call. The V end was cut by 4 bases, the J end by 0 bases, with 7 bases between. Germline CDR1 SQVTM, CDR2 ANQGSEA. This CDR3 region has 13 residues. For the CDR3, the DNA is TGCAGCGTTGGGCAAAATAGCAATCAGCCCCAGCATTTT. This translates into CSVGQNSNQPQHF.

This chain uses TRBV12-3 or TRBV12-4 with TRBJ2-1; D not certain. V gave up 3 bases and J gave up 3 bases, with 6 bases separating them. The CDR3 is made up of 13 amino acids. The CDR3 sequence: CASSFRDYNEQFF. Written as DNA, the CDR3 is TGTGCCAGCAGTTTTAGAGACTACAATGAGCAGTTCTTC.

This sequence joins TRBV19 and TRBJ2-1; D ambiguous. The V end lost 6 bases, the J end lost 2 bases, and 8 bases lay between the germline ends. The CDR3 is 13 amino acids. Germline V gene lookup returns CDR1 LNHDA and CDR2 SQIVND (reference sequence). The CDR3 DNA reads as TGTGCCAGTAGCCCAAATACCTACAATGAGCAGTTCTTC. Its translation is CASSPNTYNEQFF.

The genes are TRBV29-1 and TRBJ2-7, with TRBD1 as a possible D gene (5 bases). Per the germline V gene, CDR1 is SQVTM and CDR2 is ANQGSEA. V was pared by 4 bases and J by 2 bases, with 12 bases between. CDR3 length equals 13 residues. The CDR3 DNA is TGCAGCGTTGCAGGGAAACCGCCCTACGAGCAGTACTTC. Its translation is CSVAGKPPYEQYF.

The count of this clonotype is one. This chain connects TRBV20-1 to TRBJ1-1; no clear D. V was pared by 6 bases and J by 1 base, with 6 bases between. The V gene's germline CDR1 is DFQATT and CDR2 SNEGSKA (reference sequence). This CDR3 comprises 11 residues. The CDR3 bases are TGCAGTGCGGGCGGGAACACTGAAGCTTTCTTT. Protein product: CSAGGNTEAFF.